This T cell receptor (beta chain) was retrieved from a study of T cells expressing NK-cell markers. Study context: Investigators obtained TCR beta repertoires from sorted CD3+CD56+NKG2C+, CD3+CD56+NKG2C- and CD3+CD56-NKG2C+ T cells. Study-level points and caveats: These clonotypes also led the CD3+CD56-NKG2C+ fraction in a few donors.

Points on this clonotype: What it binds is unknown.

The authors made TCR beta cDNA libraries by 5'RACE template switching. This switching added a universal primer site and UMIs. From the 5' RACE reads, TCRdb lists one entry per CDR3 protein and no DNA. This sample's clone table lists some 340,000 distinct CDR3 sequences. The specimen was blood T cells: a sorted CD56 or NKG2C T cell subset, CD4+ or CD8+ T cells, or bulk PBMC T cells (not recorded which). The TCR originated in a man aged 18-70 years in good health.

The chain's CDR3 is CASSRILGQGGAEAFF. The V and J genes are TRBV18 and TRBJ1-1; TCRdb indicates TRBD1, and absent DNA this call remains unverified. In germline, CDR1 is KGHSH, CDR2 LQKENI. The CDR3 runs 16 residues.